One and the same sample provided the 19 T cell receptor beta chains below, sequenced in a study of persistence of HIV-infected CD4 T cells. Sequencing used immunoSEQ version 4 in survey mode. Sequencing used immunoSEQ multiplex PCR; TCRdb keeps in-frame clones, though not all of them. The sample lists fewer than 30,000 clones, about four fifths occurring once. Cells were stimulated with CMV-infected fibroblast lysates at approximately 10 ug/mL. CD40L/CD69 double-negative CD45RO-high memory CD4+ T cells were collected. Antigens of these TCRs are unknown. The sequencing here drew on CD4+ T cells sorted from PBMCs after roughly 20-hour stimulation, taken from a patient who received antiretroviral therapy. The source of these receptors is an adult man with HIV who was CMV-seropositive.

This clone was observed a single time. The genes are TRBV30 and TRBJ1-1; 7 nucleotides align to TRBD1. The germline V gene has CDR1 GTSNPN and CDR2 SVGIG (reference sequence). This CDR3 region has 14 residues. With 4 bases clipped from V and 1 base from J, the junction kept 6 bases outside the gene matches. CDR3 nucleotide sequence: TGTGCCTGGACTACAGGGGTACAGAACACTGAAGCTTTCTTT. It encodes CAWTTGVQNTEAFF.

The CDR3 bases are TGTGCCAGCAGCTTGTTTTCCGGGGCGGGACTGCTAAACTACGAGCAGTACTTC. It yields the protein CASSLFSGAGLLNYEQYF. The rearrangement links TRBV7-2 to TRBJ2-7, with D possibly matching TRBD2 (6 bases). The V end was cut by 3 bases, the J end by 3 bases, with 24 bases between. The germline gives CDR1 SGHTA, CDR2 FQGNSA. The CDR3 loop spans 18 amino acids.

The count of this clone is one. The chain links TRBV5-1 to TRBJ2-1; 7 nucleotides line up with TRBD1. Trimming removed 0 bases from V and 0 bases from J; junction bases left unmatched: 0. Per the germline V gene, CDR1 is SGHRS and CDR2 is YFSETQ. This CDR3 is built from 15 residues. The CDR3, as DNA: TGCGCCAGCAGCTTGGGACAGGGCTCCTACAATGAGCAGTTCTTC. Encoded protein: CASSLGQGSYNEQFF. Using reference TRBV5-1 and TRBJ2-1 for the parts outside the CDR3, the full variable domain is KAGVTQTPRYLIKTRGQQVTLSCSPISGHRSVSWYQQTPGQGLQFLFEYFSETQRNKGNFPGRFSGRQFSNSRSEMNVSTLELGDSALYLCASSLGQGSYNEQFFGPGTRLTVL.

About this clone itself: The sample contains more than one DNA sequence encoding this CDR3. The V and J genes are TRBV28 and TRBJ1-2; TRBD1 agrees at 8 bases. The CDR3 contains 14 residues. From germline, CDR1 is MDHEN and CDR2 SYDVKM. V shed 1 base and J 5 bases; nucleotides not matched to a gene: 3. CDR3 protein: CASSLSGQGYGYTF. The DNA for the CDR3 is TGTGCCAGCAGTTTATCCGGACAGGGATATGGCTACACCTTC.

V and J are TRBV28 and TRBJ1-6, with TRBD1 as a possible D gene (5 bases). V was pared by 8 bases and J by 8 bases, with 16 bases between. Germline-derived CDR1 and CDR2 are MDHEN and SYDVKM. This CDR3 has 14 residues. Written as DNA, the CDR3 is TGTGCCAGCGGGGGGGGGACTTTTGATTCACCCCTCCACTTT. This sequence encodes CASGGGTFDSPLHF.

The chain combines TRBV5-4 with TRBJ2-3; 8 bases are a match to TRBD2. CDR3 length: 14 residues. Germline CDR1 reads SGHNT; CDR2 reads YYREEE (reference sequence). The V gene end was trimmed by 1 base and the J gene end by 3 bases; junction bases not matched to a gene: 1. The CDR3 loop reads CASSLRGGTDTQYF. The CDR3 coding sequence is TGTGCCAGCAGCTTGCGGGGGGGGACAGATACGCAGTATTTT.

This clone was counted a single time. The V gene is TRBV7-9, the J gene TRBJ2-6, with TRBD2 as a possible D gene (6 bases). This CDR3 has 17 residues. In germline, CDR1 is SEHNR, CDR2 FQNEAQ (reference sequence). Trimming stripped 1 base from V and 4 bases from J, with 14 bases between. The chain's CDR3 is CASSLGSTLAGANVLTF. The CDR3 DNA sequence: TGTGCCAGCAGCTTAGGATCTACCCTAGCGGGGGCCAACGTCCTGACTTTC. Full variable domain (remainder filled in from reference TRBV7-9 and TRBJ2-6): DTGVSQNPRHKITKRGQNVTFRCDPISEHNRLYWYRQTLGQGPEFLTYFQNEAQLEKSRLLSDRFSAERPKGSFSTLEIQRTEQGDSAMYLCASSLGSTLAGANVLTFGAGSRLTVL.

The J gene is TRBJ1-4, the V gene TRBV29-1; no firm D call. The CDR3 has 12 residues. Trimming stripped 6 bases from V and 4 bases from J, with 9 bases between. Germline V CDR1 and CDR2: SQVTM, ANQGSEA. The CDR3 spells CSVSGNNEKLFF. CDR3 sequence (DNA): TGCAGCGTATCTGGGAATAATGAAAAACTGTTTTTT.

This clone has only a few counts. The gene calls are TRBV19 and TRBJ2-1; D may be TRBD2 (6 bases). This CDR3 is 13 amino acids long. V was pared by 11 bases and J by 2 bases, with 13 bases between. CDR1 and CDR2 (germline): LNHDA, SQIVND (reference sequence). In DNA form, the CDR3 reads TGTGCCGTACTTGCGGGGCCCTACAATGAGCAGTTCTTC. Translation gives CAVLAGPYNEQFF.

The chain has TRBV2 and TRBJ1-5; 7 bases fit TRBD1. The CDR3 is made up of 17 amino acids. Germline V gene data show CDR1 as SNHLY and CDR2 as FYNNEI. After removal of 9 bases from V and 0 bases from J, the junction contained 14 bases not matched to a gene. The CDR3, as DNA: TGTGCCAGTCACCGGGACAGTCAAAGCGTTAGCAATCAGCCCCAGCATTTT. Residues: CASHRDSQSVSNQPQHF.

This chain joins TRBV7-2 and TRBJ1-1, with D possibly TRBD1 on 6 matching bases. V lost 5 bases, J lost 6 bases, and 22 bases lay in between. The CDR3 sequence is 16 residues long. Germline V gives CDR1 SGHTA, CDR2 FQGNSA. The CDR3 DNA reads TGTGCCAGCAGCCTCCTGGGGGGCTGGCTTATGGCTGAAGCTTTCTTT. It is translated as CASSLLGGWLMAEAFF. The complete variable domain, with remaining parts taken from reference TRBV7-2 and TRBJ1-1, reads GAGVSQSPSNKVTEKGKDVELRCDPISGHTALYWYRQSLGQGLEFLIYFQGNSAPDKSGLPSDRFSAERTGGSVSTLTIQRTQQEDSAVYLCASSLLGGWLMAEAFFGQGTRLTVV.

The V and J genes are TRBV18 and TRBJ2-7, with D perhaps TRBD1 (6 bases). The CDR3 totals 14 residues. The germline V gene has CDR1 KGHSH and CDR2 LQKENI. Trimming pared 4 bases from V and 2 bases from J, leaving 12 bases between. The CDR3 coding sequence is TGTGCCAGCTCACAATCTCGGGACACCTACGAGCAGTACTTC. Amino acid sequence: CASSQSRDTYEQYF.

V and J are TRBV7-6 and TRBJ1-3; D may be TRBD1 (5 bases). CDR1 is SGHVS and CDR2 is FNYEAQ in the germline V gene. V lost 5 bases and J 8 bases, leaving 16 bases between the germline ends. The CDR3 sequence is 14 residues long. The CDR3: CASSLNQGLHTIYF. DNA of the CDR3: TGTGCCAGCAGCCTAAATCAGGGTCTTCACACCATATATTTT.

The CDR3 reads CASSLGTSGEGETQYF. DNA of the CDR3: TGTGCCAGCAGCTTAGGGACTAGCGGGGAGGGAGAGACCCAGTACTTC. The rearrangement uses TRBV7-3 and TRBJ2-5; 13 bases are shared with TRBD2. J lost 4 bases, V lost 2 bases, and 4 bases had no gene match. This CDR3 has 16 amino acids. CDR1 SGHTA and CDR2 FQGTGA come from the germline V gene.

This chain uses TRBV5-1 with TRBJ2-3; a possible D gene is TRBD1 (6 bases). Germline V gives CDR1 SGHRS, CDR2 YFSETQ. The CDR3 consists of 16 residues. V lost 4 bases to trimming and J lost 3 bases, with 18 bases between them. Here the CDR3 reads CASSPAVGQKTDTQYF. The CDR3, as DNA: TGCGCCAGCAGCCCGGCCGTCGGACAGAAGACAGATACGCAGTATTTT.

The chain combines TRBV20-1 with TRBJ2-3; no definite D call. The CDR3 sequence is 11 residues long. With 5 bases removed from V and 7 bases from J, the gap between germline ends came to 10 bases. Germline CDR1 DFQATT, CDR2 SNEGSKA (reference sequence). The CDR3: CSAALVNTQYF. The DNA of the CDR3 is TGCAGTGCTGCCCTCGTAAATACGCAGTATTTT.

The CDR3 spells CASSQRTGGSGANVLTF. CDR3 nucleotide sequence: TGTGCCAGCAGCCAGCGGACAGGGGGGTCTGGGGCCAACGTCCTGACTTTC. The chain uses TRBV3-1 (or the pseudogene TRBV3-2) and TRBJ2-6; 10 nucleotides agree with TRBD1. The germline CDR1 and CDR2 sequences are LGHDT and YNNKEL (reference sequence). CDR3 length equals 17 residues. Trimming at V came to 3 bases and at J to 1 base, leaving 3 bases not matched to a gene.

The chain employs TRBV10-3 and TRBJ2-2; TRBD2 matches 11 bases. Germline-derived CDR1 and CDR2 are ENHRY and SYGVKD. The trim removed 6 bases at V and 3 bases at J, leaving 0 bases unmatched. The CDR3 consists of 14 residues. CDR3 region: CAIRGLADTGELFF. The CDR3 bases are TGTGCCATCAGGGGACTAGCGGACACCGGGGAGCTGTTTTTT.

The chain joins TRBV2 to TRBJ1-4; 7 bases line up with TRBD1. The length of the CDR3 is 17 residues. Germline V gives CDR1 SNHLY, CDR2 FYNNEI. The J segment lost 2 bases and the V segment lost 6 bases, leaving 12 bases of the junction unmatched. Here the CDR3 DNA reads TGTGCCAGCAGATATGGGGAGGGGGCGCAGACTAATGAAAAACTGTTTTTT. Translation gives CASRYGEGAQTNEKLFF.